These 17 T cell receptor beta chains came from one sample sequenced in a study of cytomegalovirus exposure and HLA in healthy donors (TCRdb year 2017). Receptors were amplified or captured by the immunoSEQ multiplex PCR assay. The multiplex PCR relied on a mix of 60 forward primers for TCR Vbeta segments and 13 reverse primers for TCR Jbeta segments. TCRdb mirrors the immuneACCESS table, restricted to in-frame sequences. Some clones are absent from its copies; in checked studies, under half trace to an unresolved V gene, and the reason for the others is unknown. For this sample there are 150,000 to 250,000 clones; roughly 85% appear just once. The ten largest clones add up to over 2% of the sample. Material: PBMCs. These receptors were taken from a woman aged 45-65 years in good health and CMV-seronegative.

J is TRBJ2-3 and V is TRBV15; D unclear. Per the germline V gene, CDR1 is LNHNV and CDR2 is YYDKDF (reference sequence). V lost 0 bases and J 1 base, leaving 8 bases between the germline ends. CDR3 length: 15 amino acids. CDR3 bases: TGTGCCACCAGCAGAGAAGACTCCCGCACAGATACGCAGTATTTT. Its translation: CATSREDSRTDTQYF.

The chain combines TRBV29-1 with TRBJ1-1; unclear D gene. Trimming left V 4 bases short and J 6 bases short, with 9 bases between. The V gene's germline CDR1 is SQVTM and CDR2 ANQGSEA. This CDR3 is built from 11 residues. The CDR3 loop reads CSVVRAAEAFF. The CDR3 DNA is TGCAGCGTTGTGAGGGCGGCTGAAGCTTTCTTT.

A note on this clone: Different DNA sequences within this sample yield the same CDR3. V gene TRBV5-4 combines with J gene TRBJ1-1; maybe TRBD1 (6 bases). Germline CDR1 SGHNT, CDR2 YYREEE (reference sequence). The CDR3 sequence is 14 residues long. V lost 2 bases to trimming and J lost 1 base, with 9 bases between them. The CDR3 DNA reads as TGTGCCAGCAGCTTCAGGGGAGAGAACACTGAAGCTTTCTTT. This sequence encodes CASSFRGENTEAFF.

This clone appeared a few times. V usage is TRBV29-1 and J usage is TRBJ1-1; D gene uncertain. Germline loops: CDR1 SQVTM, CDR2 ANQGSEA. V was pared by 7 bases and J by 5 bases, with 11 bases between. The CDR3 is 11 amino acids. Written as DNA, the CDR3 is TGCAGCGCTGGCCCGATAACTGAAGCTTTCTTT. Translation: CSAGPITEAFF. Full variable domain (outside the CDR3, taken from reference TRBV29-1 and TRBJ1-1): SAVISQKPSRDICQRGTSLTIQCQVDSQVTMMFWYRQQPGQSLTLIATANQGSEATYESGFVIDKFPISRPNLTFSTLTVSNMSPEDSSIYLCSAGPITEAFFGQGTRLTVV.

The genes are TRBV25-1 and TRBJ2-1; 8 bases map to TRBD2. The CDR3 sequence is 14 residues long. J lost 7 bases, V lost 11 bases, and 13 bases had no gene match. The germline gives CDR1 MGHDK, CDR2 SYGVNS. The CDR3 region is CASLGEERGNEQFF. The DNA for the CDR3 is TGTGCCTCACTGGGAGAGGAGCGGGGGAATGAGCAGTTCTTC.

The rearrangement links TRBV27 to TRBJ1-1; 8 bases are a match to TRBD1. V trimming: 6 bases; J trimming: 4 bases; junction bases outside the gene matches: 7. This CDR3 comprises 14 residues. Looked up from germline, CDR1 is MNHEY and CDR2 is SMNVEV (reference sequence). Written as DNA, the CDR3 is TGTGCCAGCAGCTACGGACAGGGACGCACTGAAGCTTTCTTT. Amino acid sequence: CASSYGQGRTEAFF.

The CDR3 DNA reads TGTGCCAGCAGCTCCGCGTGGGCGAATGAGCAGTTCTTC. As protein: CASSSAWANEQFF. The chain couples TRBV7-9 to TRBJ2-1, with D hard to call. The CDR3 is made up of 13 amino acids. Germline V gene sequence: CDR1 SEHNR, CDR2 FQNEAQ (reference sequence). V was shortened by 4 bases and J by 7 bases, with 11 bases between the two germline ends.

This clone has only a few counts. The chain is built from TRBV6-1 and TRBJ1-5, with a possible D match to TRBD1 (6 bases). V lost 2 bases and J 13 bases, leaving 9 bases between the germline ends. Germline V CDR1 and CDR2: MNHNS, SASEGT. The CDR3 extends over 11 amino acids. CDR3 in DNA: TGTGCCAGCAGTGAAAGGGGGGGGCAGCATTTT. Amino acid sequence: CASSERGGQHF.

The chain employs TRBV28 and TRBJ1-2, with D unclear. CDR3 size: 13 residues. Germline values: CDR1 MDHEN, CDR2 SYDVKM. With 7 bases removed from V and 2 bases from J, the gap between germline ends came to 11 bases. This CDR3 reads CASKVRGNYGYTF. The CDR3 DNA reads as TGTGCCAGCAAGGTCCGGGGAAACTATGGCTACACCTTC.

V usage is TRBV9 and J usage is TRBJ1-2; 9 bases fit TRBD1. Looked up from germline, CDR1 is SGDLS and CDR2 is YYNGEE. This CDR3 contains 14 residues. Trimming took 2 bases from V and 5 from J; bases not matched to a gene: 4. This CDR3 reads CASSVEQGAYGYTF. The CDR3 nucleotides read TGTGCCAGCAGCGTGGAACAGGGGGCTTATGGCTACACCTTC.

In this sample, this clone turned up a few times. The chain recombines TRBV5-6 with TRBJ2-1; the match to TRBD2 covers 7 bases. This CDR3 is built from 16 residues. Germline loops: CDR1 SGHDT, CDR2 YYEEEE. The trim removed 0 bases at V and 8 bases at J, leaving 11 bases unmatched. CDR3 sequence: CASSLVTSALDDEQFF. The CDR3 DNA reads TGTGCCAGCAGCTTGGTTACTAGCGCCCTTGATGATGAGCAGTTCTTC.

This clone was seen just once. The rearrangement uses TRBV2 and TRBJ2-5; 8 bases line up with TRBD1. J gave up 4 bases and V 5 bases, and 3 bases lay outside the gene matches. Germline-derived CDR1 and CDR2 are SNHLY and FYNNEI. The CDR3 runs 13 residues. The CDR3 spells CASSSRGRETQYF. For the CDR3, the DNA is TGTGCCAGCAGTTCCAGGGGGCGAGAGACCCAGTACTTC.

The chain joins TRBV30 to TRBJ2-3; 15 bases agree with TRBD2. Per the germline V gene, CDR1 is GTSNPN and CDR2 is SVGIG (reference sequence). V gave up 8 bases and J gave up 1 base; unmatched junction bases: 13. The CDR3 spans 18 residues. CDR3 region: CALGDTGLAGGGTDTQYF. DNA for the CDR3: TGTGCCCTGGGGGATACGGGACTAGCGGGAGGAGGCACAGATACGCAGTATTTT. The full variable domain, in which reference TRBV30 and TRBJ2-3 provide the parts outside the CDR3, is SQTIHQWPATLVQPVGSPLSLECTVEGTSNPNLYWYRQAAGRGLQLLFYSVGIGQISSEVPQNLSASRPQDRQFILSSKKLLLSDSGFYLCALGDTGLAGGGTDTQYFGPGTRLTVL.

This chain links TRBV5-6 with TRBJ2-3; 15 positions match TRBD2. This CDR3 has 17 residues. Unmatched junction bases numbered 8, after V lost 6 bases and J lost 3 bases. Germline V gene lookup returns CDR1 SGHDT and CDR2 YYEEEE. CDR3 protein: CASKARTSGRATDTQYF. The CDR3 region has the DNA TGTGCCAGCAAGGCCCGGACTAGCGGGAGGGCGACAGATACGCAGTATTTT.

The rearrangement links TRBV5-1 to TRBJ2-1, with 13 positions matching TRBD2. The V gene end was trimmed by 4 bases and the J gene end by 8 bases; junction bases not matched to a gene: 9. Germline lookup yields CDR1 SGHRS and CDR2 YFSETQ. The CDR3 has 16 amino acids. The CDR3 region has the DNA TGCGCCAGCAGCCCAAGCACTAGCGGGAGGGGCGATGAGCAGTTCTTC. It specifies CASSPSTSGRGDEQFF.

CDR3 protein: CASSSGGGDYGYTF. The DNA for the CDR3 is TGTGCCAGCAGCTCGGGAGGGGGCGACTATGGCTACACCTTC. This chain links TRBV7-2 with TRBJ1-2; 7 bases are a match to TRBD1. The CDR3 contains 14 residues. With V trimmed by 4 bases and J by 3 bases, 5 bases remained unmatched. Germline-derived CDR1 and CDR2 are SGHTA and FQGNSA.

The chain has TRBV5-1 and TRBJ2-1; 8 bases fit TRBD1. CDR1 is SGHRS, CDR2 YFSETQ, per germline. The CDR3 loop spans 16 amino acids. The J segment lost 2 bases and the V segment lost 0 bases, leaving 4 bases of the junction unmatched. CDR3 sequence reads: CASSLASTGAYNEQFF. CDR3 nucleotide sequence: TGCGCCAGCAGCTTGGCCTCGACAGGGGCCTACAATGAGCAGTTCTTC.